These T cell receptor beta chains were read from a single sample in a study of shared clonotypes between healthy human individuals. Profiled with immunoSEQ multiplex PCR; TCRdb holds only in-frame clones, not every one. The sample shows around 2.1 million clones, 90% to 96% of them seen only once. Sequencing was done on a sample of naive CD4+ T cells sorted from blood. Source of these receptors: a man aged 18-30 years in good health. CDR3s leave out the opening cysteine and the closing phenylalanine or tryptophan. Where a row states a size, it is once, few, many or the class of an expanded clone; other rows omit it.

>TRBV2|.|TRBJ2-4
ASSGNSGDIQY
>TRBV5-1|once|TRBJ2-2
ASSLEGTRGTGELF
>TRBV7-8|.|TRBJ2-2
ASSRTGGASGELF
>TRBV5-1|.|TRBJ1-5
ASRGGDNQPQH
>TRBV6-6|.|TRBJ2-5
ASTGGRVETQY
>TRBV15|.|TRBJ2-1
ATSSKGDNEQF
>TRBV30|.|TRBJ1-6
AWTGGGSYNSPLH
>TRBV19|.|TRBJ1-5
ASTYSLTGTGNQPQH
>TRBV6-5|.|TRBJ2-7
ASSYSRGTGSYEQY
>TRBV28|.|TRBJ2-5
ASSLRGGAQETQY
>TRBV7-9|.|TRBJ1-1
ASSSEAQGAAF
>TRBV10-3|.|TRBJ2-7
AISGGQGAVEQY
>TRBV7-9|.|TRBJ1-6
ASKIGTENSPLH
>TRBV4-1|.|TRBJ2-3
ASSQDPIATDTQY
>TRBV7-2|.|TRBJ2-7
ASSLAGLEY
>TRBV5-1|.|TRBJ2-2
ASSLDFTGELF
>TRBV5-1|.|TRBJ1-4
ASSLGVGDLEGKLF
>TRBV6-5|.|TRBJ2-5
ASSYSTGTAETQY
>TRBV5-1|.|TRBJ2-7
ASSLEGPYEQY
>TRBV10-3|.|TRBJ2-7
AISQTGGVGFYEQY